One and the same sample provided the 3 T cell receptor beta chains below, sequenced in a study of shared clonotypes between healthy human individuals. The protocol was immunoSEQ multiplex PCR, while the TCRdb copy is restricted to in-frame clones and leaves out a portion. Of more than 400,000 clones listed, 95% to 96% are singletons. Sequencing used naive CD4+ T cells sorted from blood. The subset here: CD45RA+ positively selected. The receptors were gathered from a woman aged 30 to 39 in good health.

This CDR3 reads CASSLGGGQVTYEQYF. As DNA, the CDR3 is TGTGCCAGCAGCTTGGGTGGGGGACAGGTTACCTACGAGCAGTACTTC. The rearrangement links TRBV5-6 to TRBJ2-7; 8 positions agree with TRBD1. The junction had 7 bases not matched to a gene; V was cut back by 0 bases and J by 2 bases. The germline gives CDR1 SGHDT, CDR2 YYEEEE. CDR3 length: 16 amino acids.

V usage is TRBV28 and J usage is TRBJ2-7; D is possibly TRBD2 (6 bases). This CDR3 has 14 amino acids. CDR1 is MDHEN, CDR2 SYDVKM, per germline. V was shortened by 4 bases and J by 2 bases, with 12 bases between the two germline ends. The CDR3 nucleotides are TGTGCCAGCAGTTCAGGGACTCCAGCCTACGAGCAGTACTTC. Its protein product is CASSSGTPAYEQYF.

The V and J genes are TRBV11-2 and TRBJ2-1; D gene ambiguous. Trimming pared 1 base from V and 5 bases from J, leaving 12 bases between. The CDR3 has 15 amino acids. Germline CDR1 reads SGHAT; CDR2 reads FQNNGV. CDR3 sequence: CASSLVLARHNEQFF. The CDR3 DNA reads TGTGCCAGCAGCTTAGTTCTGGCCAGACACAATGAGCAGTTCTTC. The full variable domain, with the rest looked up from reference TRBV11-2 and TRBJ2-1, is EAGVAQSPRYKIIEKRQSVAFWCNPISGHATLYWYQQILGQGPKLLIQFQNNGVVDDSQLPKDRFSAERLKGVDSTLKIQPAKLEDSAVYLCASSLVLARHNEQFFGPGTRLTVL.